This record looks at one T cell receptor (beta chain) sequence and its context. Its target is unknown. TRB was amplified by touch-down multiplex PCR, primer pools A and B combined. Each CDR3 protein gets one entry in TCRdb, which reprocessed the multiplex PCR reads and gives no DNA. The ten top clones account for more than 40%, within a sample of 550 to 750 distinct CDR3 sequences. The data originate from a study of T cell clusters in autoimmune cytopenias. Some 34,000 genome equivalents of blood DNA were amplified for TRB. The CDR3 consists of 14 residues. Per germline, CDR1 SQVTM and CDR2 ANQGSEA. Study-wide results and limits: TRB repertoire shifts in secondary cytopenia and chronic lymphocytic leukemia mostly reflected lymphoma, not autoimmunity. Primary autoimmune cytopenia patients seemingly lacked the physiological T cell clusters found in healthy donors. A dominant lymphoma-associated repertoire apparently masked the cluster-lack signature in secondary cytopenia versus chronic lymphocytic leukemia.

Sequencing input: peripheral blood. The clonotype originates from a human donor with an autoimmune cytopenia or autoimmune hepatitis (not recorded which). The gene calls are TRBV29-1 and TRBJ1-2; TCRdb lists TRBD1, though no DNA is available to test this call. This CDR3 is CSVEGGTGSYGYTF.